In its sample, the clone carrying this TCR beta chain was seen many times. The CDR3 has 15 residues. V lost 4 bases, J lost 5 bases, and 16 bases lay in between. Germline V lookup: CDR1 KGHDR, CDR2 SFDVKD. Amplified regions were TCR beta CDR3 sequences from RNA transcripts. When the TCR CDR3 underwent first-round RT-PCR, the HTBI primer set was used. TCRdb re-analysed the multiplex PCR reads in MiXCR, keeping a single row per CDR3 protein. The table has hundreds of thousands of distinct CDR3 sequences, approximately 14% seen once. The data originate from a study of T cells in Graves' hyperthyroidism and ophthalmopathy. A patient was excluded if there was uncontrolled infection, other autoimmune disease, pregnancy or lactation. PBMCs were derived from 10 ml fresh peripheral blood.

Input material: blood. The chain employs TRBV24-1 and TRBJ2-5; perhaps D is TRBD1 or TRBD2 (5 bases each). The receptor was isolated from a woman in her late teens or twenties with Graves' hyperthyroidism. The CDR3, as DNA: TGTGCCACCAGTGACACCGGTGGGACGGGGGAGACCCAGTACTTC. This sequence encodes CATSDTGGTGETQYF.